This T cell receptor (beta chain) was observed in a study of control samples from healthy donors and cancer patients. CDR3 length: 12 residues. Germline V gives CDR1 MDHEN, CDR2 SYDVKM. The V and J ends lost 2 bases and 12 bases respectively, with 14 bases between them. The repertoire was sequenced with immunoSEQ multiplex PCR; TCRdb's copy has only in-frame clones and lacks some. The table has approximately 170,000 clones, almost 90% seen once. The sample was blood. The receptor was derived from a woman aged 25 to 39 in good health. V usage is TRBV28 and J usage is TRBJ2-7; D might be TRBD2 (5 bases). CDR3 coding DNA: TGTGCCAGCAGTTTACAAGGGCCCGGGATGTACTTC. This codes for CASSLQGPGMYF. Combining the CDR3 with reference TRBV28 and TRBJ2-7 gives the whole variable domain DVKVTQSSRYLVKRTGEKVFLECVQDMDHENMFWYRQDPGLGLRLIYFSYDVKMKEKGDIPEGYSVSREKKERFSLILESASTNQTSMYLCASSLQGPGMYFGPGTRLTVT.